The count of the clone carrying this T cell receptor (beta chain) is one. Trimming took 2 bases from V and 3 from J, leaving 7 bases between them. CDR1 and CDR2 from the germline V gene are SGHTA and FQGNSA. The CDR3 has 13 amino acids. The data were taken from a study of blood T cell repertoires in COVID-19. In the study overall: There were acute and convalescent COVID-19 samples, and they came from the United States, Italy and Spain.

Generated by immunoSEQ multiplex PCR, the TCRdb table keeps only in-frame clones and is missing some. The sample carries 100,000 to 150,000 clones, 75% to 90% recorded once. The receptor was isolated from a woman in her 70s with acute or convalescent COVID-19. Sample: peripheral blood. V usage is TRBV7-2 and J usage is TRBJ2-5; D is undetermined. The CDR3 coding sequence is TGTGCCAGCAGCTTAACAGACAAAGAGACCCAGTACTTC. This codes for CASSLTDKETQYF.